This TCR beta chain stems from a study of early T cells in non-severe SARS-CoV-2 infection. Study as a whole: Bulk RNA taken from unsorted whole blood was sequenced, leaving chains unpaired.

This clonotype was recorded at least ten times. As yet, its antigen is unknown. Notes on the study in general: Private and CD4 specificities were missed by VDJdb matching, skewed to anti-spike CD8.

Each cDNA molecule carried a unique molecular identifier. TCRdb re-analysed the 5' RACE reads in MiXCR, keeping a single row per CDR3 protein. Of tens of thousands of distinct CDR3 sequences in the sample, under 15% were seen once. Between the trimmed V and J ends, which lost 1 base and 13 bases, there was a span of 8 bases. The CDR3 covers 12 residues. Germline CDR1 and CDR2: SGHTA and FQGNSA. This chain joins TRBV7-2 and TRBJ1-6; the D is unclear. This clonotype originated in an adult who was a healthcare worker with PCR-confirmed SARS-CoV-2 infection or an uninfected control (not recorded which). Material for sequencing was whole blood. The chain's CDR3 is CASSLDKGPLHF. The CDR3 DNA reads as TGTGCCAGCAGCTTAGACAAAGGGCCCCTCCACTTT.